The next 30 T cell receptor beta chains were all read from a single sample in a study of vaccination effects on CD4 cells after COVID-19. Produced via immunoSEQ multiplex PCR; TCRdb's table is partial and in-frame only. Counted here are about 65,000 clones, roughly three quarters occurring once; the ten biggest clones make up approximately 3%. The antigens these receptors bind are not known. Antigen-specific CD4+ T cells were expanded (with viral peptide pools) by the ViraFEST assay ahead of sequencing. Culture proceeded for nine to ten days, and CD4+ T cells were then isolated. Recipients of the vaccine had no prior SARS-CoV-2 infection and negative nucleocapsid antibodies. This specimen consisted of CD4+ T cells from PBMCs cultured with HCoV-NL63 spike peptides, obtained before COVID-19 vaccination. Receptors were obtained from a human donor who received a COVID-19 vaccine.

The chain combines TRBV9 with TRBJ2-2; 9 bases agree with TRBD2. The CDR3 runs 18 residues. Germline values: CDR1 SGDLS, CDR2 YYNGEE. V lost 2 bases and J lost 0; bases outside the gene matches: 8. This CDR3 is CASSVRSGGFSNTGELFF. CDR3 DNA sequence: TGTGCCAGCAGCGTTCGAAGCGGGGGGTTCTCGAACACCGGGGAGCTGTTTTTT. Supplemented by reference TRBV9 and TRBJ2-2, the full variable domain reads DSGVTQTPKHLITATGQRVTLRCSPRSGDLSVYWYQQSLDQGLQFLIQYYNGEERAKGNILERFSAQQFPDLHSELNLSSLELGDSALYFCASSVRSGGFSNTGELFFGEGSRLTVL.

The chain couples TRBV12-3 or TRBV12-4 to TRBJ2-7; unclear D gene. Trimming removed 6 bases from V and 6 bases from J, with 12 bases in between. The CDR3 has 12 residues. CDR3 loop: CASRPRYGEQYV. As DNA, the CDR3 is TGTGCCAGCAGACCCAGGTACGGCGAGCAGTACGTC.

The chain is built from TRBV28 and TRBJ2-3, with D maybe TRBD1 (6 bases). The V gene's germline CDR1 is MDHEN and CDR2 SYDVKM. V was shortened by 2 bases and J by 4 bases, with 13 bases between the two germline ends. The CDR3 runs 15 residues. CDR3 sequence (DNA): TGTGCCAGCAGTTTAGTCGGCAGGGGATCAGATACGCAGTATTTT. Its translation: CASSLVGRGSDTQYF.

The table lists this clone with a count of one. The V call is TRBV7-2, the J call TRBJ1-2; D gene uncertain. The CDR3 totals 14 residues. V lost 5 bases, J lost 2 bases, and 12 bases lay in between. Germline loops: CDR1 SGHTA, CDR2 FQGNSA. The CDR3 DNA reads as TGTGCCAGCAGCACTAGGGCAGGAAACTATGGCTACACCTTC. Residues: CASSTRAGNYGYTF.

The genes are TRBV9 and TRBJ2-3; 12 bases are a match to TRBD1. The V gene's germline CDR1 is SGDLS and CDR2 YYNGEE. CDR3 length: 17 amino acids. V lost 4 bases to trimming and J lost 1 base; unmatched junction nucleotides: 7. The CDR3 reads CASSPRGDRGRTDTQYF. In DNA form, the CDR3 reads TGTGCCAGCAGCCCGAGGGGGGACAGGGGGCGCACAGATACGCAGTATTTT.

The chain is built from TRBV18 and TRBJ1-2; TRBD1 is a possible D gene (5 bases). This CDR3 is built from 13 residues. Trimming stripped 4 bases from V and 5 bases from J, with 11 bases between. The germline V gene encodes CDR1 KGHSH and CDR2 LQKENI. The CDR3 nucleotides read TGTGCCAGCTCACTAGGACGACAGTATGGCTACACCTTC. Translated, it gives CASSLGRQYGYTF.

The chain links TRBV7-3 to TRBJ2-5; unclear D gene. Per the germline V gene, CDR1 is SGHTA and CDR2 is FQGTGA. The CDR3 is 13 residues long. V lost 5 bases and J 5 bases, leaving 12 bases between the germline ends. This CDR3 reads CASSASDRETQYF. In DNA, the CDR3 is TGTGCCAGCAGCGCGTCCGACCGGGAGACCCAGTACTTC.

This clone was recorded a few times. The rearrangement uses TRBV5-4 and TRBJ2-1; D gene unclear. CDR1 and CDR2 (germline): SGHNT, YYREEE (reference sequence). The germline V and J ends were trimmed by 6 bases and 5 bases, with 15 bases remaining between them. The CDR3 runs to 14 residues. CDR3: CASTQETYNNEQFF. As DNA, the CDR3 is TGTGCCAGCACCCAAGAAACATATAACAATGAGCAGTTCTTC. The entire variable domain, with the rest obtained from reference TRBV5-4 and TRBJ2-1, is as follows: ETGVTQSPTHLIKTRGQQVTLRCSSQSGHNTVSWYQQALGQGPQFIFQYYREEENGRGNFPPRFSGLQFPNYSSELNVNALELDDSALYLCASTQETYNNEQFFGPGTRLTVL.

This sequence joins TRBV29-1 and TRBJ2-4; D may match TRBD1 or TRBD2 (5 bases each). The CDR3 runs 13 residues. Germline V gene sequence: CDR1 SQVTM, CDR2 ANQGSEA. Trimming took off 4 bases at V and 2 bases at J, with 9 bases between the two ends. The CDR3, as DNA: TGCAGCGTTGGTGGGACGCCCAAAAACATTCAGTACTTC. Translating gives CSVGGTPKNIQYF.

The rearrangement links TRBV7-2 to TRBJ2-5; D is undetermined. V lost 4 bases to trimming and J lost 4 bases, with 13 bases between them. Germline CDR1 SGHTA, CDR2 FQGNSA. This CDR3 is built from 14 residues. The CDR3 here is CASSSRSGAETQYF. CDR3 in DNA: TGTGCCAGCAGCTCCCGTTCAGGTGCAGAGACCCAGTACTTC.

The DNA of the CDR3 is TGTGCCAGTAGCCTGGGGGGACCCCATGCAACTAATGAAAAACTGTTTTTT. It yields the protein CASSLGGPHATNEKLFF. The rearrangement joins TRBV19 to TRBJ1-4, with D possibly matching TRBD1 (5 bases). Trimming shortened V by 6 bases and J by 0 bases, and 17 bases separated the two germline ends. The length of the CDR3 is 17 residues. The germline CDR1 and CDR2 sequences are LNHDA and SQIVND (reference sequence).

This clone occurred a few times. The chain has TRBV6-2 or TRBV6-3 and TRBJ1-1; weak D call: TRBD1 (6 bases). The CDR3 contains 12 residues. V was pared by 2 bases and J by 7 bases, with 8 bases between. The V gene's germline CDR1 is MNHEY and CDR2 SVGEGT. CDR3 sequence (DNA): TGTGCCAGCAGTTACCAGGGGATTGAAGCTTTCTTT. Its protein is CASSYQGIEAFF.

CDR3 protein: CASSLDGTGVYNEQFF. The CDR3, as DNA: TGCGCCAGCAGCTTGGACGGGACAGGGGTCTACAATGAGCAGTTCTTC. The J gene is TRBJ2-1, the V gene TRBV5-1, with 10 bases identical to TRBD1. The V segment lost 0 bases and the J segment 3 bases; nucleotides outside the gene matches: 3. CDR1 is SGHRS and CDR2 is YFSETQ in the germline V gene. The CDR3 totals 16 residues.

V usage is TRBV1 and J usage is TRBJ2-3; the table's D call, TRBD1, was not checked against the DNA. TRBV1 is a known pseudogene. This CDR3 is built from 15 residues. The CDR3 sequence: CTSSQEPVVRDTQYF. In DNA form, the CDR3 reads TGCACCAGCAGCCAAGAGCCGGTAGTCAGGGATACGCAGTATTTT.

V usage is TRBV7-9 and J usage is TRBJ2-5; D is perhaps TRBD2 (6 bases). Germline CDR1 reads SEHNR; CDR2 reads FQNEAQ (reference sequence). The germline V and J ends were trimmed by 5 bases and 5 bases, with 18 bases remaining between them. The CDR3 totals 15 residues. CDR3 DNA: TGTGCCAGCAGCCCAATCCGGGGGAGCCATGAGACCCAGTACTTC. Amino acid sequence: CASSPIRGSHETQYF.

J is TRBJ2-1 and V is TRBV7-2, with TRBD1 identical over 10 bases. V dropped 5 bases and J dropped 7; count of bases not matched to a gene: 2. Germline CDR1 SGHTA, CDR2 FQGNSA. CDR3 length: 13 amino acids. The CDR3 DNA reads TGTGCCAGCAGCGGACAGGGGGGGAATGAGCAGTTCTTC. Its protein is CASSGQGGNEQFF.

This sequence joins TRBV5-1 and TRBJ2-1, with D possibly being TRBD2 (5 bases). V lost 0 bases and J 7 bases, leaving 11 bases between the germline ends. This CDR3 has 14 residues. Germline V gene lookup returns CDR1 SGHRS and CDR2 YFSETQ. The DNA for the CDR3 is TGCGCCAGCAGCTTGGCCCGGGGTCGGAATGAGCAGTTCTTC. Its translation is CASSLARGRNEQFF.

This clone was seen just once. The chain has TRBV5-8 and TRBJ2-3; D is perhaps TRBD1 or TRBD2 (7 bases each). CDR3 size: 15 residues. Germline CDR1 reads SGHTS; CDR2 reads YDEGEE. The germline V and J ends were trimmed by 4 bases and 3 bases, with 15 bases remaining between them. CDR3 DNA sequence: TGTGCCAGCAGCCGACAGGGAGGGAGGACAGATACGCAGTATTTT. Protein sequence: CASSRQGGRTDTQYF.

There are a few counts of this clone. The genes are TRBV7-9 and TRBJ2-7, with a tentative D call TRBD1 (6 bases). Germline V CDR1 and CDR2: SEHNR, FQNEAQ (reference sequence). This CDR3 region has 12 residues. The V and J ends lost 5 bases and 6 bases respectively, with 11 bases between them. CDR3 DNA sequence: TGTGCCAGCAGCCGTCAGGGGTCCGAGCAGTACGTC. It codes for CASSRQGSEQYV.

The rearrangement links TRBV2 to TRBJ1-5, with 12 bases fitting TRBD1. The CDR3 extends over 16 amino acids. Germline values: CDR1 SNHLY, CDR2 FYNNEI. V shed 8 bases and J 5 bases; nucleotides not matched to a gene: 10. The CDR3 nucleotides read TGTGCCAGCTTCCGGGACAGGGGGCGATCGTATCAGCCCCAGCATTTT. Residues: CASFRDRGRSYQPQHF.

The V gene is TRBV10-3, the J gene TRBJ1-6, with D uncertain. The CDR3 has 14 residues. The germline V and J ends were trimmed by 0 bases and 9 bases, with 9 bases remaining between them. The germline V gene has CDR1 ENHRY and CDR2 SYGVKD. In nucleotides, the CDR3 is TGTGCCATCAGTGAGTCCAGTCTGGGTTCACCCCTCCACTTT. This codes for CAISESSLGSPLHF.

Remarks on this clone: Other DNA sequences in the sample encode the same CDR3. CDR3 sequence reads: CASSLEGGTEAFF. In DNA form, the CDR3 reads TGTGCCAGCAGCTTGGAGGGAGGAACTGAAGCTTTCTTT. The V call is TRBV5-4, the J call TRBJ1-1; D is unclear. CDR1 and CDR2 from the germline V gene are SGHNT and YYREEE (reference sequence). The V gene lost 0 bases and the J gene lost 5 bases, with 8 bases spanning the gap. The CDR3 extends over 13 amino acids.

V gene TRBV5-1 combines with J gene TRBJ1-1; weak D call: TRBD1 (6 bases). This CDR3 is built from 13 residues. V was cut by 0 bases and J by 11 bases, with 14 bases left in between. From germline, CDR1 is SGHRS and CDR2 YFSETQ. CDR3 in amino acids: CASSLGGGQLAFF. As DNA, the CDR3 is TGCGCCAGCAGCTTGGGAGGTGGACAGCTGGCTTTCTTT.

V and J are TRBV7-2 and TRBJ1-2, with D unclear. This CDR3 spans 13 amino acids. V was shortened by 2 bases and J by 8 bases, with 12 bases between the two germline ends. Per the germline V gene, CDR1 is SGHTA and CDR2 is FQGNSA. The CDR3, as DNA: TGTGCCAGCAGCTTACTTGTCAGCGCCGGCTACACCTTC. Encoded protein: CASSLLVSAGYTF.

This clone has just a few counts. This chain joins TRBV5-1 and TRBJ2-3; D unresolved. V was pared by 5 bases and J by 2 bases, with 12 bases between. Germline CDR1 is SGHRS and CDR2 is YFSETQ. This CDR3 has 14 amino acids. CDR3 protein: CASRSRTNTDTQYF. The DNA of the CDR3 is TGCGCCAGCAGGTCCCGGACGAACACAGATACGCAGTATTTT.

This chain connects TRBV6-1 to TRBJ1-3, with TRBD1 matching over 8 bases. CDR1 is MNHNS and CDR2 is SASEGT in the germline V gene. There are 16 residues in the CDR3. V shed 4 bases, J shed 7 bases, and the junction held 12 bases outside the gene matches. Here the CDR3 reads CASSGMTGQVGNTIYF. CDR3 DNA sequence: TGTGCCAGCAGTGGCATGACGGGACAGGTGGGGAACACCATATATTTT.

This chain links TRBV27 with TRBJ1-1, with D possibly being TRBD1 (6 bases). V lost 8 bases to trimming and J lost 1 base, with 11 bases between them. Looked up from germline, CDR1 is MNHEY and CDR2 is SMNVEV (reference sequence). The CDR3 loop spans 13 amino acids. Written as DNA, the CDR3 is TGTGCCAGCGGCCGACAGGAGAACACTGAAGCTTTCTTT. It is translated as CASGRQENTEAFF.

The chain carries TRBV7-3 and TRBJ2-2; D uncertain. The CDR3 extends over 14 amino acids. The germline V gene encodes CDR1 SGHTA and CDR2 FQGTGA. The germline V and J ends were trimmed by 3 bases and 0 bases, with 5 bases remaining between them. This CDR3 reads CASSFRPNTGELFF. CDR3 DNA sequence: TGTGCCAGCAGCTTCAGGCCGAACACCGGGGAGCTGTTTTTT.

The chain uses TRBV7-8 and TRBJ2-5, with D perhaps given as TRBD1 or TRBD2 (5 bases each). The germline gives CDR1 SGHVS, CDR2 FQNEAQ. V was clipped by 3 bases and J by 1 base, with 15 bases between them. CDR3 length: 16 amino acids. The chain's CDR3 is CASSLWDPTSQETQYF. The CDR3 DNA reads TGTGCCAGCAGCTTGTGGGACCCCACGTCCCAAGAGACCCAGTACTTC.

V usage is TRBV18 and J usage is TRBJ1-2; D is uncertain. The CDR3 is 13 residues long. V was shortened by 3 bases and J by 2 bases, with 7 bases between the two germline ends. Germline loops: CDR1 KGHSH, CDR2 LQKENI. CDR3 sequence (DNA): TGTGCCAGCTCACCTGGAGGGAACTATGGCTACACCTTC. Translating gives CASSPGGNYGYTF.